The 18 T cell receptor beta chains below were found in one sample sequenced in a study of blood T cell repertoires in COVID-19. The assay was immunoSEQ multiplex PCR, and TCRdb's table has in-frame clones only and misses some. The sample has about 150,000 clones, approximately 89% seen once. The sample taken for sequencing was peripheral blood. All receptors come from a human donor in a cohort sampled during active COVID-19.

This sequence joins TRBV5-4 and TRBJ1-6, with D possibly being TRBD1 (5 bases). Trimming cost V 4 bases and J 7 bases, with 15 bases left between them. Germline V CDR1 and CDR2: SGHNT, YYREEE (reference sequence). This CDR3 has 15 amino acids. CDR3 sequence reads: CASSPPGGHNSPLHF. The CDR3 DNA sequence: TGTGCCAGCAGCCCTCCCGGTGGACACAATTCACCCCTCCACTTT.

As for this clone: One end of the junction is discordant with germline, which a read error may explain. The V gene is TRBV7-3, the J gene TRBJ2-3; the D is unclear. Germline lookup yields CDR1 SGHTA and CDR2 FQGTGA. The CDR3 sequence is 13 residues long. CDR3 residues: CASSLCESRYAVF. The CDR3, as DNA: TGTGCCAGCAGCTTATGTGAGAGCAGGTACGCAGTATTT.

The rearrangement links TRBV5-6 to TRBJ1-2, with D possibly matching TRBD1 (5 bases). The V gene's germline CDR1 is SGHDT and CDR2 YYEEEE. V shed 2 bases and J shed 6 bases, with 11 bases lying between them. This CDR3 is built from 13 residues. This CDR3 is CASSFWGEDGYTF. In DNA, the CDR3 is TGTGCCAGCAGCTTCTGGGGCGAAGATGGCTACACCTTC.

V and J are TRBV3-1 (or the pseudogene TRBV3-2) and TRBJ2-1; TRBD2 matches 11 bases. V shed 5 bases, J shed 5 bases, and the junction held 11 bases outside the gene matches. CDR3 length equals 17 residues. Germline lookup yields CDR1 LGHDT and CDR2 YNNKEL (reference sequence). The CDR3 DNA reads TGTGCCAGCAGCACGTTCGATAGCGGGGGGGAAAACAATGAGCAGTTCTTC. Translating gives CASSTFDSGGENNEQFF.

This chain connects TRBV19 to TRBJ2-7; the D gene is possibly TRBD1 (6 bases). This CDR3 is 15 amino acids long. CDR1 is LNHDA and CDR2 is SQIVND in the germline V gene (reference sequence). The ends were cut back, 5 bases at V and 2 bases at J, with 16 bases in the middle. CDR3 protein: CASSLRSGDPYEQYF. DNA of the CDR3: TGTGCCAGTAGTCTAAGATCAGGGGACCCCTACGAGCAGTACTTC.

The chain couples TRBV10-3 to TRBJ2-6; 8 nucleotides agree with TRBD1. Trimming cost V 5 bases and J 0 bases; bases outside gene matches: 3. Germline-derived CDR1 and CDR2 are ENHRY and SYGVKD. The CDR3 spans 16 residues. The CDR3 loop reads CAISKTGDSGANVLTF. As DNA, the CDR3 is TGTGCCATCAGTAAGACAGGGGACTCTGGGGCCAACGTCCTGACTTTC.

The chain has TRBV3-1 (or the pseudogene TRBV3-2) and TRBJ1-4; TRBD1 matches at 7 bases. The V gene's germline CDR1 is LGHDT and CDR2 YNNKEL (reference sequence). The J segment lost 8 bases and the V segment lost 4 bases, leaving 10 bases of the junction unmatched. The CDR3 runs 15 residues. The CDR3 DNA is TGTGCCAGCAGCCCAAGCGAGGGGGCGAGGGAAAAACTGTTTTTT. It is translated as CASSPSEGAREKLFF.

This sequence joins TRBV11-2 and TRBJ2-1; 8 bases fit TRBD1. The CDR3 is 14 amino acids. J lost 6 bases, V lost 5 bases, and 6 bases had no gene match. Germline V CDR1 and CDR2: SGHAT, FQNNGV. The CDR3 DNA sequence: TGTGCCAGCAGCGGATGGACAGGGTCCAATGAGCAGTTCTTC. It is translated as CASSGWTGSNEQFF. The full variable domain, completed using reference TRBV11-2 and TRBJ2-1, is EAGVAQSPRYKIIEKRQSVAFWCNPISGHATLYWYQQILGQGPKLLIQFQNNGVVDDSQLPKDRFSAERLKGVDSTLKIQPAKLEDSAVYLCASSGWTGSNEQFFGPGTRLTVL.

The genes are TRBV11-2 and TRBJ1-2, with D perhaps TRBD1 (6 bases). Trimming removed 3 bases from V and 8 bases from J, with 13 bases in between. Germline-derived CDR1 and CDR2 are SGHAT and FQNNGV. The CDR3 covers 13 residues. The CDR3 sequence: CASSFGGGQGYTF. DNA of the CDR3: TGTGCCAGCAGCTTTGGCGGGGGCCAAGGCTACACCTTC.

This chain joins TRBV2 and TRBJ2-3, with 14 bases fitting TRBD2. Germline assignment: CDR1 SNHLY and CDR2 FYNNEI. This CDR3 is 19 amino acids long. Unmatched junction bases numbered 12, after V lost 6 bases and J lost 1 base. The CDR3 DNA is TGTGCCAGCAGCCGGACCCGACTAGCGGGGGGGGCCCGCACAGATACGCAGTATTTT. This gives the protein CASSRTRLAGGARTDTQYF.

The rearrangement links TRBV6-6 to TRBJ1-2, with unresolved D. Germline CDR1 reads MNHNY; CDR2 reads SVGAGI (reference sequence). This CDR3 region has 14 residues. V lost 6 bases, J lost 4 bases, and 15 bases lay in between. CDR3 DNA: TGTGCCAGCAGAGAGTTTCAAGTTGGCTATGGCTACACCTTC. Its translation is CASREFQVGYGYTF.

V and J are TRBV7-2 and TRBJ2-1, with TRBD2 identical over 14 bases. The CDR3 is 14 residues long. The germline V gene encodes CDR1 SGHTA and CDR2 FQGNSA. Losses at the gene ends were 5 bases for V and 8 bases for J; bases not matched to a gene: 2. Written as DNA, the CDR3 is TGTGCCAGCAGCCTGGGACTAGCGGGGGATGAGCAGTTCTTC. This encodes CASSLGLAGDEQFF. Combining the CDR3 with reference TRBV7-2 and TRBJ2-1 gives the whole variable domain GAGVSQSPSNKVTEKGKDVELRCDPISGHTALYWYRQSLGQGLEFLIYFQGNSAPDKSGLPSDRFSAERTGGSVSTLTIQRTQQEDSAVYLCASSLGLAGDEQFFGPGTRLTVL.

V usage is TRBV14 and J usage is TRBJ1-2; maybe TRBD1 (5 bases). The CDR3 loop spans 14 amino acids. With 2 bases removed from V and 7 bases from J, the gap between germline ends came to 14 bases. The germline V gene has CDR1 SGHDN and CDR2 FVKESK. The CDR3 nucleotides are TGTGCCAGCAGCCAATCCAGGGCGGCAGGTGGCTACACCTTC. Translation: CASSQSRAAGGYTF.

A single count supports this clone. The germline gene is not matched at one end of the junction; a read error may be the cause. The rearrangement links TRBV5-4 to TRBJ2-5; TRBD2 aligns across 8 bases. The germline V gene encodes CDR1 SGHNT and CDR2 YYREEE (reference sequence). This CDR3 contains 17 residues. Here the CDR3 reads CASSLWLRGAPQGTQYF. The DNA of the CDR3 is TGTGCCAGCAGCTTGTGGTTGCGGGGGGCGCCTCAAGGGACCCAGTACTTC.

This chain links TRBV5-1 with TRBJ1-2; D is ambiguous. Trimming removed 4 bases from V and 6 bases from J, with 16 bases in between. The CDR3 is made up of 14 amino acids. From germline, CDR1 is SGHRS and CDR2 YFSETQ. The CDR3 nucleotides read TGCGCCAGCAGCCCTCCTTCGTCGGGAGATGGCTACACCTTC. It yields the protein CASSPPSSGDGYTF.

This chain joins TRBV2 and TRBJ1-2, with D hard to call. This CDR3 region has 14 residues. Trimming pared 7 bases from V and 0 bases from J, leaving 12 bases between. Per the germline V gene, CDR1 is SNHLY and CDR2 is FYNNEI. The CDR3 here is CASKWTQANYGYTF. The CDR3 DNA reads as TGTGCCAGCAAATGGACTCAAGCTAACTATGGCTACACCTTC.

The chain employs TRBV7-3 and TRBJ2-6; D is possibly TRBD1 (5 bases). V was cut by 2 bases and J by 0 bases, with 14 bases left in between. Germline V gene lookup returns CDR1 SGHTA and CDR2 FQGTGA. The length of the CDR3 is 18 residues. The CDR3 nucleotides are TGTGCCAGCAGCTTACATTACAGGCCCAGCTCTGGGGCCAACGTCCTGACTTTC. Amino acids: CASSLHYRPSSGANVLTF.

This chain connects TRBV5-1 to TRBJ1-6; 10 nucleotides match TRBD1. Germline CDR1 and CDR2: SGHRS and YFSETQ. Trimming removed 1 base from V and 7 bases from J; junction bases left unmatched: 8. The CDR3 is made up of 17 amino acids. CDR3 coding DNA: TGCGCCAGCAGCTTGTTTCCCCCGGGACAGGGGAATTCACCCCTCCACTTT. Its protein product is CASSLFPPGQGNSPLHF. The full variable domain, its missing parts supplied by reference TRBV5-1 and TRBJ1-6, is KAGVTQTPRYLIKTRGQQVTLSCSPISGHRSVSWYQQTPGQGLQFLFEYFSETQRNKGNFPGRFSGRQFSNSRSEMNVSTLELGDSALYLCASSLFPPGQGNSPLHFGNGTRLTVT.